The present T cell receptor (beta chain) was sequenced within a study of shared clonotypes between healthy human individuals. The overall study: The donors, two women and a few men, were aged 18 to 49.

The CDR3 is 14 residues long. CDR1 and CDR2 (germline): SEHNR, FQNEAQ (reference sequence). Trimming cost V 5 bases and J 6 bases, with 17 bases left between them. Notes on this clone: Its target is not known.

The table came from immunoSEQ multiplex PCR; TCRdb's copy has only in-frame clones and leaves some out. There are about 2.4 million clones in the sample; around 94% occur only once, and roughly 0.14% lies in the top ten. Study observations and caveats: Rarefaction demonstrated incomplete sorted-subset sequencing despite large depth. Memory subsets had estimated richness that was generally smaller than that of naive subsets.

Source material: naive CD4+ T cells sorted from blood. Documented subset: CD45RA+ positively selected. The chain links TRBV7-9 to TRBJ2-7; no clear D. The TCR was taken from a man aged 18 to 30 in good health. In DNA form, the CDR3 reads TGTGCCAGCAGCCCTCACTCGGTGGTCGGCGAGCAGTACTTC. Its protein product is CASSPHSVVGEQYF.